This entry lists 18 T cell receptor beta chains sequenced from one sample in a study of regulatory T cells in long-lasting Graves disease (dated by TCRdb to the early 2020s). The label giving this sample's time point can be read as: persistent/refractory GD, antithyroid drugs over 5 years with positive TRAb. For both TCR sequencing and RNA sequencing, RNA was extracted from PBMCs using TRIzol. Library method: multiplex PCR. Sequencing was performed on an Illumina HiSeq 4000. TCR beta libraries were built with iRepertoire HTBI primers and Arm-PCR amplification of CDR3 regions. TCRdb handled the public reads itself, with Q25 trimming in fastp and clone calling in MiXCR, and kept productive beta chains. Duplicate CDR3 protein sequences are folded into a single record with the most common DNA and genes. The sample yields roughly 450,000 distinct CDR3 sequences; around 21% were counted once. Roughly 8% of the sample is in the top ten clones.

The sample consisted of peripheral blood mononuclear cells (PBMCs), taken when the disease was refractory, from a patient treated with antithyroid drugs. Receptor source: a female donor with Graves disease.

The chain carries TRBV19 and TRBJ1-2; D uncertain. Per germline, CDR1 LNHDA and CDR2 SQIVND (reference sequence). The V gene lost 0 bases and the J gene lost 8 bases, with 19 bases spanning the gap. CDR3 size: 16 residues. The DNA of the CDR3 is TGTGCCAGTAGTATAGATCTACGGACGGGGATTGGCGGCTACACCTTC. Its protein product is CASSIDLRTGIGGYTF.

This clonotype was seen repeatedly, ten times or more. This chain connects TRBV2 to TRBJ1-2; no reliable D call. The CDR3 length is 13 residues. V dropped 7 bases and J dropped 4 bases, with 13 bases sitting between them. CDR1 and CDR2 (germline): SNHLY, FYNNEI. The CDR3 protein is CASITDPLYGYTF. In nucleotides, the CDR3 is TGTGCCAGCATTACGGACCCCCTCTATGGCTACACCTTC.

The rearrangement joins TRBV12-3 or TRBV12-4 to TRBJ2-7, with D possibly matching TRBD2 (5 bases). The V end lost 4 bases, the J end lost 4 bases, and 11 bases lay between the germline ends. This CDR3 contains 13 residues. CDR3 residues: CASSYGDLYEQYF. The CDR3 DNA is TGTGCCAGCAGTTACGGGGATTTGTACGAGCAGTACTTC.

CDR3 nucleotides: TGTGCCAGCAGTCCCCCCGGAGTGAACGAGCAGTACTTC. Amino acids: CASSPPGVNEQYF. The chain carries TRBV7-9 and TRBJ2-7, with no clear D. The germline V and J ends were trimmed by 6 bases and 5 bases, with 14 bases remaining between them. This CDR3 spans 13 amino acids. CDR1 SEHNR and CDR2 FQNEAQ come from the germline V gene (reference sequence).

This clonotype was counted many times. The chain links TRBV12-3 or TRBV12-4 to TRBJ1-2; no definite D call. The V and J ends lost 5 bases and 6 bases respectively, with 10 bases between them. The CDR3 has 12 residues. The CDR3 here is CASSRELDGYTF. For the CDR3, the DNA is TGTGCCAGCAGTCGAGAACTCGATGGCTACACCTTC.

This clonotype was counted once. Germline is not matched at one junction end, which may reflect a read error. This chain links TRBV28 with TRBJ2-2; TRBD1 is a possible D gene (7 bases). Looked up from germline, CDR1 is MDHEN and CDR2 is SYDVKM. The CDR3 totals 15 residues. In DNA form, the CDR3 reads TGTGCCAGCAGCCCGGAGGGGGCGGAGACCGGGGGGCTGTTTTTT. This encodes CASSPEGAETGGLFF.

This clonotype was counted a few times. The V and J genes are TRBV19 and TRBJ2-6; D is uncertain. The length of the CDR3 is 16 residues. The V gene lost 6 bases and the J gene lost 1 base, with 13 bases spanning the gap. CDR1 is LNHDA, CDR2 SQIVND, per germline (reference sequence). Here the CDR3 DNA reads TGTGCCAGTAGCCACGGGCAGGCGTCTGGGGCCAACGTCCTGACTTTC. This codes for CASSHGQASGANVLTF.

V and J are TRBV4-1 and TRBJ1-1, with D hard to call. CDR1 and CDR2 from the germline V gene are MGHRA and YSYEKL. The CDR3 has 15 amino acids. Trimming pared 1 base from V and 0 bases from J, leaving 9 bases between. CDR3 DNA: TGCGCCAGCAGCCAAGCCCCCAAGATGAACACTGAAGCTTTCTTT. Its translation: CASSQAPKMNTEAFF.

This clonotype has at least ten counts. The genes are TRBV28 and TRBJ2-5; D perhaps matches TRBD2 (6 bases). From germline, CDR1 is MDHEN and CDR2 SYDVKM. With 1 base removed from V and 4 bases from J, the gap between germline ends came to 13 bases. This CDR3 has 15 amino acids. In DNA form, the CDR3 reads TGTGCCAGCAGTTTATCACTAGCTCGCTCAGAGACCCAGTACTTC. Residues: CASSLSLARSETQYF. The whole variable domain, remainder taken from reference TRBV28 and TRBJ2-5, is DVKVTQSSRYLVKRTGEKVFLECVQDMDHENMFWYRQDPGLGLRLIYFSYDVKMKEKGDIPEGYSVSREKKERFSLILESASTNQTSMYLCASSLSLARSETQYFGPGTRLLVL.

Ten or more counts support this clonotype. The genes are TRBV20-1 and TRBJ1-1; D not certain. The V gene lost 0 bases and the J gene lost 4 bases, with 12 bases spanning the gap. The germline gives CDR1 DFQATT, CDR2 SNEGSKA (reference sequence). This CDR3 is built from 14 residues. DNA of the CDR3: TGCAGTGCTAGAGATCACGGAGGGCCCACTGAAGCTTTCTTT. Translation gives CSARDHGGPTEAFF.

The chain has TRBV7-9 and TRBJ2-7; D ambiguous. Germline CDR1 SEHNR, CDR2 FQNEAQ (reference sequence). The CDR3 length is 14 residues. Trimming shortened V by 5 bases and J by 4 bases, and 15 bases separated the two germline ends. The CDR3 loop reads CASSLVRNSYEQYF. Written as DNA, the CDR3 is TGTGCCAGCAGCCTAGTGAGAAATTCATACGAGCAGTACTTC.

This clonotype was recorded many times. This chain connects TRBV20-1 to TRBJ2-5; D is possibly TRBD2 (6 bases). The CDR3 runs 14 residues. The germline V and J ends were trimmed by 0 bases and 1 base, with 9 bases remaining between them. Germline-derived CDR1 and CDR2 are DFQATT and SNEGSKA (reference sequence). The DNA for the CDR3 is TGCAGTGCTAGAGAACGGCGGGGCCAAGAGACCCAGTACTTC. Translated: CSARERRGQETQYF.

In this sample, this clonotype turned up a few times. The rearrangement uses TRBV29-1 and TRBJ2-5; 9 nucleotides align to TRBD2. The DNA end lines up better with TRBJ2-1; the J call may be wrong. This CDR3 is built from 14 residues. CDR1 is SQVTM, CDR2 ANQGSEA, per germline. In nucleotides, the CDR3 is TGCAGCGCTATAGCGGGAGACTACCACAATGAGCAGTTCTTC. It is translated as CSAIAGDYHNEQFF.

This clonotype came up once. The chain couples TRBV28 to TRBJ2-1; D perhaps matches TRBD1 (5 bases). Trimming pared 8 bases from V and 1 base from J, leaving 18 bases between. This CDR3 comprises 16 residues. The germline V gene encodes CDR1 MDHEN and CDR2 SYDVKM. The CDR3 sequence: CASGKLGQGSYNEQFF. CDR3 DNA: TGTGCCAGCGGGAAATTAGGGCAGGGTTCCTACAATGAGCAGTTCTTC.

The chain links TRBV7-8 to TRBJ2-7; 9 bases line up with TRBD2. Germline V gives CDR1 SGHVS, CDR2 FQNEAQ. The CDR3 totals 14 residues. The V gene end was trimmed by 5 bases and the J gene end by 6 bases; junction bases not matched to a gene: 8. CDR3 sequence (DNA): TGTGCCAGCAGCGCGGGAGGGCCTAGCTCCGAGCAGTACTTC. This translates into CASSAGGPSSEQYF.

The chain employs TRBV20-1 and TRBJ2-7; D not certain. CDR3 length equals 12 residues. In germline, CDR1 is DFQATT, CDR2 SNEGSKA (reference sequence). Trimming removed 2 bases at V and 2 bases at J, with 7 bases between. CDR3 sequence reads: CSARKGPYEQYF. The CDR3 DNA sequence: TGCAGTGCTAGAAAAGGCCCCTACGAGCAGTACTTC.

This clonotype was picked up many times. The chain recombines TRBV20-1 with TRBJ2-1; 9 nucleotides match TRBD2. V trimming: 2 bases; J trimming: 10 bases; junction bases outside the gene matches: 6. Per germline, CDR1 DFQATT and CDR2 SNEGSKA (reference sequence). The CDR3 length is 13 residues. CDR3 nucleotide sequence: TGCAGTGCTAGATTTAGCGGGAGCAACGAGCAGTTCTTC. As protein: CSARFSGSNEQFF.

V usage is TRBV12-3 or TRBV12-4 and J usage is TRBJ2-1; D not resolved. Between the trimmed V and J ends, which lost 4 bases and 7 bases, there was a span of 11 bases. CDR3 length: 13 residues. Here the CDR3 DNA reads TGTGCCAGCAGTTCCCCCGGTTTGAATGAGCAGTTCTTC. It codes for CASSSPGLNEQFF.